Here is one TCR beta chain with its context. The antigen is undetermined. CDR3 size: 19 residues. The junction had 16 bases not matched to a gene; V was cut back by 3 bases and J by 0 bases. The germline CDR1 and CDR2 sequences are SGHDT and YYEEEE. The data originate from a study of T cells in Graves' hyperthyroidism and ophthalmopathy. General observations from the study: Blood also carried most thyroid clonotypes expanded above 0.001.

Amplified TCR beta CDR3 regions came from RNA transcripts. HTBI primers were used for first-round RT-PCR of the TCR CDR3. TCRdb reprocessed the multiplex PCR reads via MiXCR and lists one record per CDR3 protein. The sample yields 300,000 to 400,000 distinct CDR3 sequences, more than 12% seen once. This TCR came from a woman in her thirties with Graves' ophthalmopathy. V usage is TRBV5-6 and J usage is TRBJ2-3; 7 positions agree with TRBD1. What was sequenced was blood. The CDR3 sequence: CASSYVRTGGRFSTDTQYF. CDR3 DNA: TGTGCCAGCAGCTACGTGAGGACAGGCGGTCGCTTTAGCACAGATACGCAGTATTTT.